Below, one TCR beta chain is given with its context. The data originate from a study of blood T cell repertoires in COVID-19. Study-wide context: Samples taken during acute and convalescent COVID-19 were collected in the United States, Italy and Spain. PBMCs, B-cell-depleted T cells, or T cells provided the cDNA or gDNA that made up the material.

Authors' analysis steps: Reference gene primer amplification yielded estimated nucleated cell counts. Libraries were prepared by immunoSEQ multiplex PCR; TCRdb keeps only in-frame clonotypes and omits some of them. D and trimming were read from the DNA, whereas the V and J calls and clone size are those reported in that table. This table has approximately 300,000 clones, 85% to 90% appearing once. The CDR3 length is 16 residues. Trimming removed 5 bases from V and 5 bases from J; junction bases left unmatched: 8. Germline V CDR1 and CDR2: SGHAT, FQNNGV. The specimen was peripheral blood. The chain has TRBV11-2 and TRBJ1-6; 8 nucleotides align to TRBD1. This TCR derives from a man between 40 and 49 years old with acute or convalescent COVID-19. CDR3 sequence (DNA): TGTGCCAGCAGCCCACGACAGGGGAGGAATAATTCACCCCTCCACTTT. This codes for CASSPRQGRNNSPLHF.